This passage covers 7 T cell receptor beta chains from one sample sequenced in a study of CD8+ T cells in alopecia areata. Sorting relied on CD4, CD8alpha, NKG2D, NKG2ACE and other markers applied to pooled cutaneous lymph node cells. RNA was isolated and reverse transcribed to cDNA, the sequencing template. Produced via immunoSEQ multiplex PCR; TCRdb's table is partial and in-frame only. Altogether 200,000 to 300,000 clones were found in the sample, and no singletons occur. Sequenced: CD4+ T cells sorted from a lymph node. The source is a C3H/HeJ mouse with alopecia areata. The mouse line has the MHC haplotype H2-k.

This clone was recorded at least ten times. The listed genes are named as in mouse. The missing CDR3 end, 4 residues past where the read stops, is filled in from the germline J gene. This sequence joins TRBV12-1 and TRBJ1-2; TRBD1 might be the D (5 bases). The CDR3 sequence is 16 residues long. Per the germline V gene, CDR1 is SGHSN and CDR2 is HYEKVE. The germline V and J ends were trimmed by 0 bases and 0 bases, with 13 bases remaining between them. CDR3 DNA, as far as it was read: TGTGCCAGCTCTCTCGTCCCAGGACAAGCAAACTCC. Its translation is CASSLVPGQANS. The full CDR3 is CASSLVPGQANSDYTF.

About this clone: Gene and germline names: mouse. The read stops 4 residues short of the end of the CDR3; the missing end is completed from the germline J gene. Other DNA sequences in the sample encode the same CDR3. This sequence joins TRBV13-2 and TRBJ2-2; 11 nucleotides line up with TRBD2. Germline V lookup: CDR1 NNHNN, CDR2 SYGAGS (reference sequence). The CDR3 extends over 15 amino acids. V lost 5 bases to trimming and J lost 2 bases; unmatched junction nucleotides: 2. Partial CDR3 DNA: TGTGCCAGCGGGGGGACTGGGGGCAACACCGGG. It is translated as CASGGTGGNTG. The CDR3 in full is CASGGTGGNTGQLYF.

There are a few counts of this clone. This may come from a read error, since a much larger clone is one base off. Mouse gene names and germline throughout. The CDR3 end is not reached by the read, which stops 4 residues before it; the germline J gene fills it in. This chain uses TRBV4 with TRBJ1-2; a weak D match, TRBD1 (6 bases). The CDR3 is 14 amino acids. The ends were cut back, 5 bases at V and 0 bases at J, with 10 bases in the middle. CDR1 is LGHDT, CDR2 YNNKQL, per germline (reference sequence). The sequenced part of the CDR3 DNA is TGTGCCAGCAGCCGCGGGACAACAAACTCC. It is translated as CASSRGTTNS. In full, the CDR3 is CASSRGTTNSDYTF.

There are a few counts of this clone. The genes are named according to mouse. The read stops 4 residues short of the end of the CDR3; the missing end is completed from the germline J gene. Other DNA sequences in the same sample also yield this CDR3. This chain uses TRBV1 with TRBJ2-4; TRBD1 might be the D (5 bases). The CDR3 has 14 amino acids. Per the germline V gene, CDR1 is NSQYPW and CDR2 is LRSPGD (reference sequence). The germline V and J ends were trimmed by 3 bases and 0 bases, with 7 bases remaining between them. The CDR3 region is CTCSADRSQNTLYF. The part of the CDR3 DNA that was read is TGCACCTGCAGTGCTGACAGAAGTCAAAAC.

This clone was recorded a few times. Any gene name here is a mouse gene name. The read ends 4 residues early relative to the CDR3; the germline J gene fills the gap. This chain joins TRBV13-2 and TRBJ2-1; 8 bases fit TRBD2. CDR3 length: 16 residues. V lost 0 bases and J lost 3; bases outside the gene matches: 5. CDR1 and CDR2 from the germline V gene are NNHNN and SYGAGS (reference sequence). CDR3 DNA, as far as it was read: TGTGCCAGCGGTGATGGGGGCTGGGGGGTCTATGCT. Its translation is CASGDGGWGVYA. The complete CDR3 sequence is CASGDGGWGVYAEQFF.

Comment on this clone: The germline and genes are mouse ones. The missing CDR3 end, 3 residues past where the read stops, is filled in from the germline J gene. J is TRBJ1-6 and V is TRBV1, with 8 positions matching TRBD1. TRBJ1-6 is flagged as an ORF with uncertain function. Germline loops: CDR1 NSQYPW, CDR2 LRSPGD (reference sequence). The CDR3 is 16 residues long. Trimming cost V 0 bases and J 5 bases; bases outside gene matches: 3. CDR3 sequence: CTCSADPGGDNSPLYF. The covered CDR3 bases are TGCACCTGCAGTGCAGACCCAGGGGGCGATAATTCGCCC.

This clone was detected ten times or more. The gene names here belong to mouse. This same CDR3 is encoded by further DNA sequences in the sample. The sequenced part of the CDR3 DNA is TGTGCCAGCAGAGACAATTCCTATAATTCGCCC. Residues: CASRDNSYNSP. The complete CDR3 reads CASRDNSYNSPLYF. V gene TRBV13-1 combines with J gene TRBJ1-6; the D is unclear. The read terminates 3 residues before the CDR3 end, so the remaining end is supplied by the germline J gene. TRBJ1-6 is an open reading frame, and its role is uncertain. V lost 5 bases and J lost 0, with 6 bases in between. Germline CDR1 reads NSHNY; CDR2 reads SYGAGN. This CDR3 has 14 amino acids.